This T cell receptor beta chain was captured in a study of neurological immune-mediated disorders (dated by TCRdb to about 2019). For context, the study as a whole: Using UMI-based sequencing, the study compared peripheral blood TCR-beta repertoires from patients with HTLV-I-associated myelopathy (HAM/TSP), patients with multiple sclerosis, and healthy controls. The roughly 100 TCR-beta libraries covered PBMC samples along with longitudinal samples, technical triplicates, and paired sorted CD4+ and CD8+ T-cell subsets. The cohort comprised 68 subjects: about 15 HAM/TSP patients, roughly 34 multiple sclerosis patients and approximately 20 healthy controls.

According to the germline V gene (reference sequence), CDR1 reads DFQATT and CDR2 reads SNEGSKA. V ends up 4 bases short and J 0 bases short, with an unmatched junction base count of 6. The CDR3 covers 16 residues, taking in both the cysteine and the phenylalanine. The DNA shown is the 48-base CDR3, in frame from base 1. Study-wide conclusions, independent of this receptor: No identical CDR3 amino acid sequences were found to be shared among expanded clones across subjects, suggesting that TCR-beta repertoires were private in all groups. TCR clonal expansion was highest in HAM/TSP patients and lowest in MS patients, with MS patients falling below even healthy controls.

The healthy controls were volunteers from a blood bank in Maryland, USA. For unsorted PBMC libraries, 2 million PBMCs were used after storage in RNAlater at -80 degrees C until RNA extraction. Peripheral blood was subjected to Ficoll-Hypaque density gradient centrifugation to isolate PBMCs, which were then cryopreserved in liquid nitrogen. cDNA synthesis used template-switch 5'RACE with a primer carrying a 10-nucleotide random unique molecular identifier tagging each TCR transcript. Over 200 million TCR-beta sequences, covering 15-18 subjects, were produced in each sequencing run. The RNeasy kit was used to extract total RNA. The KAPA Real-time Library Amplification kit was used to amplify TCR-beta VDJ regions with primers for the TCR constant region and the 5'RACE anchor. A first PCR added sample indexes and Illumina adaptors, and a second PCR then raised library yield. After purification with Ampure beads, the TCR product of roughly 650 bp was size-selected on a 2% E-gel SizeSelection system. Before pooling, library quality was assessed on a Bioanalyzer, concentration was determined with Qubit, and library quantification was performed with the Kapa Library Quantification kit. An Illumina HiSeq 2500 sequenced the libraries paired-end 2 x 150 bp. To increase sequence diversity, roughly 24-32% phiX was spiked into each library pool. In the source study's methods: The quality-filtered reads were processed with the UMI-based MiGEC pipeline, whose error correction step removed more than 80% of the raw TCR sequences. IMGT germline references were used for alignment of VDJ genes, and clonotypes were defined by a unique CDR3 amino acid sequence together with V-J genes. Clonal expansion, Shannon diversity, and CDR3 relatedness (CalcPairwiseDistances, ClusterSamples) were evaluated with VDJtools, and phylogenetic trees were built with CLCbio workbench. A clone was classed as expanded if it had 8 or more unique UMIs, a cutoff based on coefficient-of-variation modelling across technical triplicates. TCRdb passed the public sequencing reads through fastp at Q25 and MiXCR, retaining productive beta sequences. Rows merge per CDR3 protein into single entries with the most common DNA and genes. Here the V and J calls rest on TCRdb's processing, not on the authors' analysis. This sample is represented by 57,000 or so distinct CDR3 sequences; approximately 10% of them were singletons. Less than 2% of the sample is taken by the ten largest.

This clonotype was counted ten times or more. Its target antigen remains unknown. No base quality information exists; no much larger clone differs at one position. The material sequenced was PBMCs. The chain uses TRBV20-1 and TRBJ2-3; a stretch of 11 junction bases matches TRBD2. The TCR was taken from a man between 60 and 75 years old in good health. The CDR3 is CSATGTSGTSTDTQYF. The nucleotide sequence reads as follows: TGCAGTGCTACCGGGACTAGCGGTACTAGCACAGATACGCAGTATTTT.